This TCR beta chain was identified during a study of T cell responses to AZD1222 COVID-19 vaccine. TCRdb's copy holds only in-frame clones and misses some; the assay was immunoSEQ multiplex PCR. The sample yields around 70,000 clones, 85% seen once. The CDR3 is 14 residues long. The V end lost 4 bases, the J end lost 4 bases, and 13 bases lay between the germline ends. Per germline, CDR1 SGHAT and CDR2 FQDESV (reference sequence). Note on this clone: Its matching antigen is unknown. The same CDR3 also results from other DNA sequences found in this sample.

Study findings and constraints: In a largely white British group with more females than males, clonal diversity was possibly underestimated. Two AZD1222 doses significantly raised spike-specific TCR breadth and depth over controls.

The starting material was peripheral blood, obtained on day 0 of AZD1222 vaccination. This TCR was recovered from an adult in good health. The gene calls are TRBV11-1 and TRBJ1-1; D gene ambiguous. For the CDR3, the DNA is TGTGCCAGCAGCTGGGCCCAAGGGAGCACTGAAGCTTTCTTT. It yields the protein CASSWAQGSTEAFF.